This TCR beta chain was captured in a study of T-cell reconstitution after alpha-beta-depleted transplantation in children. Regarding the study as a whole: T-cell numbers and diversity one year post-transplant derived largely from freshly generated T cells. Recipient T cells and thymic progenitors that survived were the source of the high TCRbeta diversity seen at day 60 in some patients. Several hundred expanded graft clones reportedly supplied alpha-beta T cells about two months after transplant.

During its preparation, the TCRbeta library received unique molecular identifiers. TCRdb fed the PCR reads into MiXCR, producing one record per CDR3 protein. Among fewer than 700,000 distinct CDR3 sequences listed, 13% were seen once. J was trimmed by 6 bases and V by 3 bases; bases with no gene match: 7. CDR1 is SGDLS and CDR2 is YYNGEE in the germline V gene. The CDR3 loop spans 14 amino acids. The sample holds a few counts of this clonotype. Antigen specificity is unknown. The receptor was isolated from a male patient younger than 18 who had a stem cell transplant for acute myeloid leukemia, so the T cells may come from the graft donor. J is TRBJ2-7 and V is TRBV9; 9 bases line up with TRBD2. The source material was PBMCs, mostly from graft donor cells, sampled 360 days after TCRalphabeta/CD19-depleted stem cell transplant. CDR3 bases: TGTGCCAGCAGCGGCACCGGGACTAGCCTCGAGCAGTACTTC. It specifies CASSGTGTSLEQYF.